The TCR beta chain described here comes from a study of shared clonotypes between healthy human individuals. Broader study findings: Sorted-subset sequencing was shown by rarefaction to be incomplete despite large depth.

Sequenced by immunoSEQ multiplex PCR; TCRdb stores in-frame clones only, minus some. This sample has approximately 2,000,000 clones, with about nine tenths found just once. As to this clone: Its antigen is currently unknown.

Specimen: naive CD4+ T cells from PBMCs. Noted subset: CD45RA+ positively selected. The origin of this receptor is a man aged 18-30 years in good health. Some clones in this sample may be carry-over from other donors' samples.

The CDR3 region is CASSDREEEAFF. In DNA form, the CDR3 reads TGCGCCAGCAGCGACAGGGAAGAAGAAGCTTTCTTT. This chain uses TRBV5-1 with TRBJ1-1; 7 bases line up with TRBD1. The CDR3 extends over 12 amino acids. With 4 bases clipped from V and 8 bases from J, the junction kept 5 bases outside the gene matches. Per the germline V gene, CDR1 is SGHRS and CDR2 is YFSETQ.